Following are 32 T cell receptor beta chains from one sample sequenced in a study of cytomegalovirus exposure and HLA in healthy donors. The PCR had 60 Vbeta and 13 Jbeta primers. Sequenced by immunoSEQ multiplex PCR; TCRdb stores in-frame clones only, minus some. The table has roughly 100,000 clones, approximately 74% seen once; the top ten hold about 1.9%. The sample was PBMCs. These receptors were taken from a middle-aged woman in good health and CMV-seronegative.

The chain carries TRBV18 and TRBJ2-7; a weak D match, TRBD2 (6 bases). V was cut by 2 bases and J by 5 bases, with 7 bases left in between. Germline V gene sequence: CDR1 KGHSH, CDR2 LQKENI. This CDR3 comprises 12 residues. The CDR3 protein is CASSPGGNEQYF. CDR3 DNA sequence: TGTGCCAGCTCACCAGGGGGGAACGAGCAGTACTTC.

This clone showed up just once. The V call is TRBV11-2, the J call TRBJ1-2; TRBD1 matches 8 bases. CDR1 and CDR2 (germline): SGHAT, FQNNGV. The CDR3 runs to 15 residues. V shed 4 bases, J shed 0 bases, and the junction held 4 bases outside the gene matches. This chain's CDR3 is CASSSYRGTNYGYTF. The CDR3 region has the DNA TGTGCCAGCAGCTCCTACAGGGGGACTAACTATGGCTACACCTTC.

V is TRBV18 and J is TRBJ2-7, with 8 bases fitting TRBD1. This CDR3 has 14 amino acids. Germline V gives CDR1 KGHSH, CDR2 LQKENI. Losses at the gene ends were 3 bases for V and 3 bases for J; bases not matched to a gene: 4. CDR3 bases: TGTGCCAGCTCACCGGACAGGGCCCTCTACGAGCAGTACTTC. Protein sequence: CASSPDRALYEQYF.

In regard to this clone: The junction differs from germline at one of its ends, possibly a read error. This chain uses TRBV7-8 with TRBJ2-1, with a weak D call TRBD2 (5 bases). From germline, CDR1 is SGHVS and CDR2 FQNEAQ. CDR3 length equals 12 residues. CDR3 sequence: CASSARVNEQLF. DNA for the CDR3: TGTGCCAGCAGCGCGAGGGTAAATGAGCAGCTCTTC.

In DNA, the CDR3 is TGCGCCAGCAGCTTGCAGGGACAGGGGTACGAGCAGTACTTC. Its translation: CASSLQGQGYEQYF. The chain uses TRBV5-1 and TRBJ2-7, with TRBD1 matching 10 bases. The germline V gene has CDR1 SGHRS and CDR2 YFSETQ. Germline trimming cut 1 base from V and 4 bases from J; bases unmatched to any gene: 2. The CDR3 contains 14 residues. Full variable domain (outside the CDR3, taken from reference TRBV5-1 and TRBJ2-7): KAGVTQTPRYLIKTRGQQVTLSCSPISGHRSVSWYQQTPGQGLQFLFEYFSETQRNKGNFPGRFSGRQFSNSRSEMNVSTLELGDSALYLCASSLQGQGYEQYFGPGTRLTVT.

The CDR3 DNA reads as TGCAGCGTTGAACGCAGGGGCAATGAGCAGTTCTTC. Residues: CSVERRGNEQFF. The chain employs TRBV29-1 and TRBJ2-1; maybe TRBD1 (6 bases). Trimming pared 2 bases from V and 6 bases from J, leaving 8 bases between. The CDR3 consists of 12 residues. Germline V gene sequence: CDR1 SQVTM, CDR2 ANQGSEA.

The J gene is TRBJ2-6, the V gene TRBV29-1, with a weak D call TRBD1 (6 bases). This CDR3 is 17 amino acids long. Germline V gene lookup returns CDR1 SQVTM and CDR2 ANQGSEA. V was shortened by 6 bases and J by 0 bases, with 18 bases between the two germline ends. The chain's CDR3 is CSVQQVRDTSGANVLTF. The DNA of the CDR3 is TGCAGCGTCCAACAGGTCCGGGACACCTCTGGGGCCAACGTCCTGACTTTC.

The chain uses TRBV5-1 and TRBJ2-3; D is perhaps TRBD2 (5 bases). This CDR3 is 16 amino acids long. Trimming pared 1 base from V and 0 bases from J, leaving 12 bases between. Per germline, CDR1 SGHRS and CDR2 YFSETQ. The CDR3 DNA follows: TGCGCCAGCAGCTTGCAAGCGGACCCTAGCACAGATACGCAGTATTTT. This encodes CASSLQADPSTDTQYF.

The chain combines TRBV7-2 with TRBJ1-6; unclear D gene. V was clipped by 2 bases and J by 5 bases, with 13 bases between them. The CDR3 has 16 residues. Germline-derived CDR1 and CDR2 are SGHTA and FQGNSA. CDR3 protein: CASSLLPVDNNSPLHF. The CDR3 nucleotides are TGTGCCAGCAGCTTATTACCGGTAGATAATAATTCACCCCTCCACTTT.

This chain joins TRBV5-8 and TRBJ1-4, with 8 bases lining up with TRBD1. J was trimmed by 5 bases and V by 4 bases; bases with no gene match: 7. Looked up from germline, CDR1 is SGHTS and CDR2 is YDEGEE. The CDR3 loop spans 15 amino acids. The DNA for the CDR3 is TGTGCCAGCAGCCAAGGGACAGGCTTAAATGAAAAACTGTTTTTT. Translation: CASSQGTGLNEKLFF.

The genes are TRBV11-2 and TRBJ2-1; D may be TRBD1 (5 bases). CDR1 is SGHAT, CDR2 FQNNGV, per germline. Trimming left V 0 bases short and J 8 bases short, with 17 bases between. This CDR3 is built from 16 residues. CDR3 DNA: TGTGCCAGCAGCTTAGAAAAGGGGATAGTACGTTATGAGCAGTTCTTC. Translating gives CASSLEKGIVRYEQFF.

V gene TRBV4-2 combines with J gene TRBJ2-3; D ambiguous. This CDR3 region has 13 residues. CDR1 and CDR2 (germline): LGHNA, YNFKEQ. V dropped 2 bases and J dropped 2 bases, with 5 bases sitting between them. The CDR3 protein is CASSQLSTDTQYF. CDR3 DNA sequence: TGTGCCAGCAGCCAACTTTCCACAGATACGCAGTATTTT.

This clone was seen a single time. This chain links TRBV28 with TRBJ2-2, with a weak D call TRBD2 (7 bases). The length of the CDR3 is 15 residues. Germline assignment: CDR1 MDHEN and CDR2 SYDVKM. Trimming pared 2 bases from V and 5 bases from J, leaving 12 bases between. CDR3 nucleotide sequence: TGTGCCAGCAGTTTAGGGGGGGGGCTTACCGGGGAGCTGTTTTTT. It encodes CASSLGGGLTGELFF.

This chain joins TRBV5-3 and TRBJ2-7, with D possibly being TRBD2 (5 bases). TRBV5-3 is an open reading frame, and its role is uncertain. The CDR3 runs to 14 residues. V lost 10 bases and J lost 1, with 18 bases in between. The CDR3 sequence is CAPFYAGWSYEQYF. CDR3 coding DNA: TGTGCCCCTTTTTATGCGGGTTGGTCCTACGAGCAGTACTTC.

The chain uses TRBV7-2 and TRBJ2-7, with 12 bases fitting TRBD1. Germline-derived CDR1 and CDR2 are SGHTA and FQGNSA. This CDR3 is built from 17 residues. The trim removed 1 base at V and 3 bases at J, leaving 7 bases unmatched. CDR3 in DNA: TGTGCCAGCAGCTTAGGGGACAGGGGGCAGGGGGGCTACGAGCAGTACTTC. It is translated as CASSLGDRGQGGYEQYF.

CDR3 coding DNA: TGTGCCAGCAGTTTGGGCCTAGCGGGAGGGATGGGAGATACGCAGTATTTT. It translates to CASSLGLAGGMGDTQYF. The J gene is TRBJ2-3, the V gene TRBV27; TRBD2 matches at 12 bases. Germline values: CDR1 MNHEY, CDR2 SMNVEV (reference sequence). This CDR3 has 17 amino acids. With V trimmed by 3 bases and J by 5 bases, 9 bases remained unmatched.

The chain has TRBV10-3 and TRBJ2-7, with TRBD2 as a possible D gene (6 bases). CDR3 length: 15 amino acids. V was shortened by 0 bases and J by 4 bases, with 13 bases between the two germline ends. CDR1 and CDR2 (germline): ENHRY, SYGVKD. In nucleotides, the CDR3 is TGTGCCATCAGTGAGTCTGGAGGGCTGAAATACGAGCAGTACTTC. Amino acids: CAISESGGLKYEQYF.

The V call is TRBV15, the J call TRBJ2-5, with D perhaps TRBD1 (7 bases). V gave up 1 base and J gave up 5 bases, with 11 bases separating them. Per the germline V gene, CDR1 is LNHNV and CDR2 is YYDKDF (reference sequence). The CDR3 is made up of 14 amino acids. In DNA form, the CDR3 reads TGTGCCACCAGCAGAGGACAGGGAGGCGAGACCCAGTACTTC. This gives the protein CATSRGQGGETQYF.

This chain joins TRBV10-1 and TRBJ2-5; TRBD2 matches at 10 bases. This CDR3 has 15 amino acids. CDR1 and CDR2 from the germline V gene are WNHNN and SYGVQD (reference sequence). The V gene end was trimmed by 2 bases and the J gene end by 5 bases; junction bases not matched to a gene: 5. The CDR3 nucleotides are TGCGCCAGCAGTGAGCGTCTAGCGGGAGTGGAGACCCAGTACTTC. It yields the protein CASSERLAGVETQYF.

This chain links TRBV7-3 with TRBJ1-6; D remains unclear. This CDR3 comprises 13 residues. Germline V gene lookup returns CDR1 SGHTA and CDR2 FQGTGA. Trimming took off 3 bases at V and 8 bases at J, with 8 bases between the two ends. CDR3 residues: CASSLNRDSPLHF. The CDR3 DNA reads as TGTGCCAGCAGCTTGAACCGGGATTCACCCCTCCACTTT. The full variable domain, completed using reference TRBV7-3 and TRBJ1-6, is GAGVSQTPSNKVTEKGKYVELRCDPISGHTALYWYRQSLGQGPEFLIYFQGTGAADDSGLPNDRFFAVRPEGSVSTLKIQRTERGDSAVYLCASSLNRDSPLHFGNGTRLTVT.

This clone was seen a handful of times. V is TRBV18 and J is TRBJ2-7, with 12 bases identical to TRBD1. CDR1 KGHSH and CDR2 LQKENI come from the germline V gene. The V segment lost 3 bases and the J segment 3 bases; nucleotides outside the gene matches: 6. The CDR3 is 16 amino acids. Here the CDR3 reads CASSPPGTGGFYEQYF. The CDR3 DNA is TGTGCCAGCTCACCCCCCGGGACAGGGGGCTTCTACGAGCAGTACTTC.

The chain couples TRBV28 to TRBJ2-7; 11 nucleotides align to TRBD2. After removal of 5 bases from V and 6 bases from J, the junction contained 12 bases not matched to a gene. The CDR3 runs to 16 residues. CDR1 is MDHEN, CDR2 SYDVKM, per germline. The DNA for the CDR3 is TGTGCCAGCAGTGCCATAGCGGGAGGGCCTGTGCGCGAGCAGTACTTC. Encoded protein: CASSAIAGGPVREQYF.

V gene TRBV11-2 combines with J gene TRBJ2-7, with TRBD2 matching over 8 bases. V lost 5 bases and J lost 3; bases outside the gene matches: 6. The CDR3 sequence is 14 residues long. Germline V gives CDR1 SGHAT, CDR2 FQNNGV. This CDR3 is CASSPHGGGYEQYF. CDR3 nucleotides: TGTGCCAGCAGCCCCCACGGGGGGGGCTACGAGCAGTACTTC.

The chain is built from TRBV28 and TRBJ2-5; the D is unclear. The DNA end lines up better with TRBJ2-7; the J call may be wrong. Germline loops: CDR1 MDHEN, CDR2 SYDVKM. The CDR3 is 11 amino acids. CDR3 amino acids: CASSSTYEQYF. Written as DNA, the CDR3 is TGTGCCAGCAGTTCAACCTACGAGCAGTACTTC.

The CDR3 protein is CASSFGTGNYEQYF. In DNA, the CDR3 is TGTGCCAGCAGTTTCGGGACAGGGAACTACGAGCAGTACTTC. The rearrangement links TRBV27 to TRBJ2-7; 9 bases are shared with TRBD1. Trimming at V came to 3 bases and at J to 3 bases, leaving 3 bases not matched to a gene. Germline CDR1 MNHEY, CDR2 SMNVEV (reference sequence). The CDR3 loop spans 14 amino acids.

The chain links TRBV30 to TRBJ2-1, with a tentative D call TRBD1 (5 bases). Germline V gives CDR1 GTSNPN, CDR2 SVGIG (reference sequence). Trimming cost V 3 bases and J 8 bases, with 17 bases left between them. This CDR3 has 14 residues. The CDR3 DNA sequence: TGTGCCTGGAGCGGACGCCTCCAGGGCTATGAGCAGTTCTTC. Amino acid sequence: CAWSGRLQGYEQFF.

The gene calls are TRBV19 and TRBJ1-6, with D perhaps matching TRBD1 (6 bases). Trimming took off 7 bases at V and 0 bases at J, with 19 bases between the two ends. The germline gives CDR1 LNHDA, CDR2 SQIVND (reference sequence). The CDR3 runs 18 residues. The CDR3 spells CASTSGAYSSSYNSPLHF. The DNA of the CDR3 is TGTGCCAGTACCTCAGGGGCATACTCAAGCTCCTATAATTCACCCCTCCACTTT.

J is TRBJ2-1 and V is TRBV6-4; 8 bases fit TRBD2. The germline gives CDR1 MRHNA, CDR2 SNTAGT. The CDR3 runs to 14 residues. V was clipped by 6 bases and J by 8 bases; unmatched bases: 9. In DNA form, the CDR3 reads TGTGCCAGCAGAAAGTTCGCGGGAGGCGATGAGCAGTTCTTC. This sequence encodes CASRKFAGGDEQFF.

This clone was seen a single time. This rearrangement joins TRBV27 to TRBJ2-7; 11 bases line up with TRBD1. Germline V gene lookup returns CDR1 MNHEY and CDR2 SMNVEV (reference sequence). This CDR3 has 15 residues. The J segment lost 5 bases and the V segment lost 6 bases, leaving 9 bases of the junction unmatched. The CDR3 sequence: CASSLTGTGGNEQYF. The CDR3, as DNA: TGTGCCAGCAGCTTAACCGGGACAGGGGGGAACGAGCAGTACTTC.

This clone was detected only a few times. This chain connects TRBV11-2 to TRBJ2-2; D is possibly TRBD2 (6 bases). This CDR3 region has 16 residues. Trimming took off 0 bases at V and 5 bases at J, with 13 bases between the two ends. Germline loops: CDR1 SGHAT, CDR2 FQNNGV. The CDR3 loop is CASSLELAFSTGELFF. The CDR3 nucleotides are TGTGCCAGCAGCTTAGAACTAGCTTTTAGTACCGGGGAGCTGTTTTTT.

The genes are TRBV30 and TRBJ2-7, with a possible D match to TRBD1 (6 bases). Germline loops: CDR1 GTSNPN, CDR2 SVGIG (reference sequence). V was clipped by 2 bases and J by 0 bases, with 8 bases between them. The CDR3 contains 13 residues. CDR3 sequence reads: CAWSTGSSYEQYF. The CDR3 coding sequence is TGTGCCTGGAGTACAGGGAGCTCCTACGAGCAGTACTTC.

The V gene is TRBV11-3, the J gene TRBJ2-5; the match to TRBD2 covers 13 bases. The V segment lost 3 bases and the J segment 0 bases; nucleotides outside the gene matches: 1. Germline CDR1 reads SGHNT; CDR2 reads YENEEA. The CDR3 runs 16 residues. The CDR3 spells CASSFGLAGDQETQYF. The CDR3 DNA reads TGTGCCAGCAGCTTCGGACTAGCGGGGGACCAAGAGACCCAGTACTTC.